This TCR beta chain derives from a study of blood T cell repertoires in COVID-19. Study details: Sample material is recorded as cDNA or gDNA derived from T cells, B-cell-depleted T cells, or PBMCs.

Clones were sequenced by immunoSEQ multiplex PCR, and TCRdb holds only the in-frame ones, with some missing. The sample lists under 450,000 clones; roughly 80% were seen once. Of note for this clone: This sample includes further DNA sequences coding for the same CDR3.

Germline V gives CDR1 LGHDT, CDR2 YNNKEL (reference sequence). CDR3 length: 12 residues. V lost 4 bases and J 0 bases, leaving 3 bases between the germline ends. The origin of this receptor is a human donor with acute or convalescent COVID-19. The donor label of this sample is uncertain. This sequence joins TRBV3-1 (or the pseudogene TRBV3-2) and TRBJ1-2; D is uncertain. Sequencing was carried out using peripheral blood. CDR3 residues: CASSLSNYGYTF. CDR3 nucleotide sequence: TGTGCCAGCAGCCTATCTAACTATGGCTACACCTTC.